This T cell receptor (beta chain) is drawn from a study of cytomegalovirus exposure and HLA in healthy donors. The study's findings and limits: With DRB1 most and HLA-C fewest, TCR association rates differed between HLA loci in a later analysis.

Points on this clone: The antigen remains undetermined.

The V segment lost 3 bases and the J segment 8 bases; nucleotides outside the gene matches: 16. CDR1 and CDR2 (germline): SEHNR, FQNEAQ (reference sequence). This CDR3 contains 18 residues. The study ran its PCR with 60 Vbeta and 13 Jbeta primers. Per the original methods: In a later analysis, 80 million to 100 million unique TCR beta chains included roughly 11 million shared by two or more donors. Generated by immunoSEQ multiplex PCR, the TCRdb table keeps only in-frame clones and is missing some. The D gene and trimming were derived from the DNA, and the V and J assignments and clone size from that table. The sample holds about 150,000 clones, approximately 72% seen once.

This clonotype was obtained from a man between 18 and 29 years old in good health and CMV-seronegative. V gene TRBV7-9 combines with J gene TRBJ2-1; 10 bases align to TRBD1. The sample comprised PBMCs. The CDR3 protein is CASSLFPPPGQGTYEQFF. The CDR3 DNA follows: TGTGCCAGCAGCTTGTTTCCCCCACCGGGACAGGGGACCTATGAGCAGTTCTTC.